This T cell receptor beta chain was identified in a study of human T cells and chemical hapten exposure. This clonotype was observed a few times. No antigen is known for it. Single cDNA molecules in the library carried unique molecular identifiers attached during preparation. TCRdb recomputed calls from the RACE reads with MiXCR, one row per CDR3 protein. The repertoire holds some 50,000 distinct CDR3 sequences, approximately 8.6% seen once, with 13% in the top ten. V was pared by 5 bases and J by 6 bases, with 11 bases of the junction left unmatched. CDR3 length equals 15 residues. Whole-study findings and limits: Healthy people's immune response may differ from that of the donors, who had alopecia. There was a positive correlation between PT1 expanded TCR counts and patch test score.

The time point: patch test 1, 2 weeks after DPC sensitization. The treatment: therapeutic diphenylcyclopropenone sensitization with weekly scalp DPC. Whole blood that had not been fractionated was the source of extracted total RNA. The sequencing used whole blood, collected in connection with sensitization to the hapten diphenylcyclopropenone (DPC). This sequence joins TRBV12-3 or TRBV12-4 and TRBJ1-1, with 8 bases aligning to TRBD1. The clonotype was recovered from a woman in her thirties or forties with alopecia areata. Some clones in this sample may be carry-over from other donors' samples. CDR3 sequence reads: CASSRPTGEIAEAFF. The CDR3 DNA reads as TGTGCCAGCAGTCGACCGACAGGGGAGATCGCTGAAGCTTTCTTT.